The present entry profiles one TCR beta chain with its context. It lacks a known antigen. Qualities for individual bases were not recorded, and no much larger clone is one base off. What this sample's time point label stands for: about four weeks on oral tofacitinib. The sample's treatment or condition, from its label and the paper: oral pan-JAK inhibitor, 5-10 mg twice daily. Lesional scalp punch biopsies and peripheral blood were obtained from alopecia areata patients. PBMCs were separated by density centrifugation and stained for CD3, CD4 and CD8, after which CD4+ and CD8+ T cells were sorted on a FACSAria. Library preparation was by the immunoSEQ multiplex PCR assay. RNA was extracted from all samples and reverse transcribed into cDNA as template for TCR sequencing. SuperScript III was used to make first-strand cDNA, primed with a 2:1 mix of oligo-dT and random hexamers. Amplification bias was assessed with a synthetic immune receptor repertoire, and residual bias was removed computationally. As for the original processing: Raw reads were preprocessed for error removal, and CDR3 was defined according to IMGT conventions as running from the conserved cysteine to phenylalanine. To get clonality, Shannon entropy was normalized by log2 of the number of productive unique TCRs and the result was subtracted from 1. Scalp TCRbeta sequences were cross-referenced with sorted blood CD4 and CD8 repertoires so that the CD4 or CD8 identity of scalp clones could be inferred. This is the immuneACCESS table as TCRdb keeps it, with only in-frame sequences that have V and J called. A part of the clones is gone; compared with another copy, unresolved V genes explain less than half, and the rest is unexplained. That table gives V, J and clone size, and the DNA gave D and trimming. In this sample the table shows about 190,000 clones, 45% to 75% of which occur a single time. The ten biggest clones cover 0.65% to 0.7% of the sample.

Cut back by 2 bases and 8 bases, the V and J ends lie 12 bases apart. CDR1 MNHEY and CDR2 SVGAGI are derived from the germline V gene. The CDR3 sequence holds 13 residues, the cysteine and phenylalanine included. Just the 39-base CDR3 DNA is kept, in frame starting at base 1. The source of the sample is a study of CD8+ T cells in alopecia areata (dated by TCRdb to the late 2010s). Broadly, across the study: Treated patients were enrolled in an open-label pilot trial of oral tofacitinib at 5 to 10 mg twice daily for moderate-to-severe alopecia areata. Scalp tissue and sorted CD4+ and CD8+ peripheral blood T cells from patchy and totalis/universalis alopecia areata patients and from healthy controls were covered by human TCRbeta sequencing. Patients received tofacitinib for 6 to 18 months and were then followed off drug for 6 months to check for delayed response and recurrence. Biopsies were taken from tofacitinib-treated patients at baseline and again at 4 and 24 weeks into treatment, and several of those patients also had a later scalp biopsy. Scalp clonality was compared across normal scalp (n=4), patchy alopecia areata scalp (n=8), and alopecia totalis/universalis scalp (n=8). TCRbeta CDR3 regions were amplified by immunoSEQ multiplex PCR using 35 Vbeta forward and 13 Jbeta reverse primers. In treated patients, disease severity was measured using the SALT score, which gives the percentage of scalp surface area affected. In both human patients and the C3H/HeJ mouse model, the study applied high-throughput TCRbeta sequencing to look at T cell clonal expansion in alopecia areata. RNA came from the PAXgene miRNA kit for fixed scalp, the miRNeasy kit for PBMCs, and the RNeasy kit for mouse skin.

The study at large found these results: Compared with normal scalp, lesional scalp had higher clonality and more expanded CD8+ clones, particularly in alopecia totalis/universalis, a pattern that suggests antigenic drive. Because the treated cohort was small and included a single nonresponder, larger studies are needed to assess links between baseline CD8+ expansion and response. Many expanded lesional clones were found to persist in scalp and blood during tofacitinib treatment, and relapse after treatment cessation may be partly explained by this persistence. Resident alphabeta T cells in normal human skin are also sequenced, complicating scalp TCR repertoire analysis, unlike mouse skin dominated by gammadelta T cells. TCR sequences shared between patients were less clear than in mice, possibly partly because of HLA diversity in the patient population. With tofacitinib, both scalp clonality and the number of expanded CD8+ clones among the top 100 scalp clones went down significantly.

The starting material was CD4+ T cells sorted from blood, obtained at week 4, from a patient treated with tofacitinib. This sequence originates from a human donor with alopecia areata. The chain links TRBV6-5 with TRBJ1-1; the D gene is unclear. The base sequence is TGTGCCAGCAGTTACGGGTTTGGAAGGGAAGCTTTCTTT. Translated, it reads CASSYGFGREAFF.